This TCR beta chain was retrieved from a study of CD8 T cells in ankylosing spondylitis. Study-wide points: Past research had described some motif variants in reactive arthritis synovial fluid and blood. CD8+ by phenotype, disease-linked clones were relatively rare in peripheral blood.

This clonotype was counted at least ten times. The antigen remains undetermined. Via MiXCR, TCRdb re-called the 5' RACE reads, giving one row per CDR3 protein. The sample holds about 52,000 distinct CDR3 sequences; 7.4% are singletons and the top ten take around 8.5%. V lost 5 bases and J lost 1, with 12 bases in between. The germline gives CDR1 DFQATT, CDR2 SNEGSKA (reference sequence). The CDR3 sequence is 13 residues long. The sequenced sample consisted of blood, either unsorted or a sorted T cell fraction (not recorded which). V gene TRBV20-1 combines with J gene TRBJ2-7; tentative D call: TRBD1 (6 bases). The source is a female donor with ankylosing spondylitis or in good health (not recorded which). In DNA form, the CDR3 reads TGCAGTGCTCAGCAGGGGATGTCCTACGAGCAGTACGTC. Protein sequence: CSAQQGMSYEQYV.